One and the same sample provided the 22 T cell receptor beta chains below, sequenced in a study of persistence of HIV-infected CD4 T cells. The stimulus was an HIV-1 Gag 15-mer peptide pool, about 1 ug/peptide/mL. Sorting of responding CD4+ T cells relied on upregulated CD40 ligand together with CD69. Sequencing used immunoSEQ version 4 in survey mode. Clones were read by immunoSEQ multiplex PCR, and TCRdb kept only the in-frame ones, dropping some. This table has almost 20,000 clones, 60% to 80% appearing once. No antigen has been identified for these receptors. The starting material was CD4+ T cells sorted from PBMCs after approximately 19-hour stimulation, obtained from a patient who received antiretroviral therapy. The origin of the receptors is an adult woman with HIV who was CMV-seropositive.

The chain is built from TRBV10-3 and TRBJ2-2; D not resolved. From germline, CDR1 is ENHRY and CDR2 SYGVKD. V lost 4 bases to trimming and J lost 0 bases, with 12 bases between them. This CDR3 is 16 amino acids long. The DNA of the CDR3 is TGTGCCATCAGTGCTGACCCCCCGGCGAACACCGGGGAGCTGTTTTTT. It specifies CAISADPPANTGELFF.

The chain links TRBV19 to TRBJ1-2, with D unresolved. The CDR3 length is 13 residues. Deletions cut 7 bases from V and 2 bases from J, with 11 bases between. Germline lookup yields CDR1 LNHDA and CDR2 SQIVND (reference sequence). This CDR3 reads CASNLAGNYGYTF. The CDR3 DNA sequence: TGTGCCAGTAATCTCGCCGGGAACTATGGCTACACCTTC.

Points on this clone: This sample includes further DNA sequences coding for the same CDR3. V usage is TRBV28 and J usage is TRBJ1-3; D uncertain. V dropped 6 bases and J dropped 4 bases, with 13 bases sitting between them. CDR1 MDHEN and CDR2 SYDVKM come from the germline V gene. This CDR3 region has 14 residues. The CDR3 region is CASSPVGVGNTIYF. As DNA, the CDR3 is TGTGCCAGCAGCCCGGTCGGGGTGGGAAACACCATATATTTT.

The chain couples TRBV25-1 to TRBJ2-5, with a weak D call TRBD2 (6 bases). CDR3 length: 15 residues. V lost 6 bases and J 4 bases, leaving 18 bases between the germline ends. Germline CDR1 MGHDK, CDR2 SYGVNS. CDR3 DNA sequence: TGTGCCAGCAGCCTGTCTCGAGTGGGGGGAGAGACCCAGTACTTC. Protein product: CASSLSRVGGETQYF.

V is TRBV9 and J is TRBJ2-3; a weak D match, TRBD2 (6 bases). Trimming left V 0 bases short and J 1 base short, with 9 bases between. Per the germline V gene, CDR1 is SGDLS and CDR2 is YYNGEE. The CDR3 has 15 amino acids. The CDR3 sequence: CASSVGGIRTDTQYF. The DNA of the CDR3 is TGTGCCAGCAGCGTAGGCGGGATTCGCACAGATACGCAGTATTTT.

The chain uses TRBV9 and TRBJ2-1, with 10 bases that match TRBD2. Per germline, CDR1 SGDLS and CDR2 YYNGEE. The CDR3 runs 15 residues. J gave up 8 bases and V 4 bases, and 9 bases lay outside the gene matches. In DNA, the CDR3 is TGTGCCAGCAGCCCGACGGGGACTAGCGTCTATGAGCAGTTCTTC. Translation: CASSPTGTSVYEQFF.

This clone was detected a few times. The chain combines TRBV4-1 with TRBJ1-2, with 10 bases that match TRBD1. From germline, CDR1 is MGHRA and CDR2 YSYEKL. The V gene end was trimmed by 1 base and the J gene end by 10 bases; junction bases not matched to a gene: 12. This CDR3 is 16 amino acids long. The chain's CDR3 is CASSQGLNSGQGSYTF. DNA for the CDR3: TGCGCCAGCAGCCAAGGCCTTAACTCGGGACAGGGGTCCTACACCTTC.

In its sample, this clone is medium-sized (0.01 to 0.1%). This rearrangement joins TRBV11-3 to TRBJ2-2; a possible D gene is TRBD2 (5 bases). V gave up 6 bases and J gave up 2 bases, with 10 bases separating them. CDR3 size: 14 residues. Germline V gives CDR1 SGHNT, CDR2 YENEEA. CDR3 residues: CASRSDFNTGELFF. CDR3 DNA: TGTGCCAGCAGATCGGACTTTAACACCGGGGAGCTGTTTTTT.

V usage is TRBV30 and J usage is TRBJ1-2; tentatively, D is TRBD1 (5 bases). The V gene's germline CDR1 is GTSNPN and CDR2 SVGIG (reference sequence). This CDR3 contains 13 residues. With 0 bases removed from V and 8 bases from J, the gap between germline ends came to 13 bases. CDR3 in amino acids: CAWSVARSGGYTF. CDR3 DNA: TGTGCCTGGAGTGTCGCTCGTTCAGGGGGCTACACCTTC.

V gene TRBV5-8 combines with J gene TRBJ1-3; 11 nucleotides agree with TRBD1. With V trimmed by 4 bases and J by 0 bases, 3 bases remained unmatched. From germline, CDR1 is SGHTS and CDR2 YDEGEE. This CDR3 is built from 16 residues. In nucleotides, the CDR3 is TGTGCCAGCAGCCGGGGACAGGGGGTCTCTGGAAACACCATATATTTT. It translates to CASSRGQGVSGNTIYF.

This clone was seen once. V and J are TRBV5-1 and TRBJ1-4; D is undetermined. Germline CDR1 SGHRS, CDR2 YFSETQ. Trimming pared 4 bases from V and 3 bases from J, leaving 7 bases between. The CDR3 loop spans 13 amino acids. DNA of the CDR3: TGCGCCAGCAGCCCCGGTTCTAATGAAAAACTGTTTTTT. It codes for CASSPGSNEKLFF.

This clone was counted between two and nine times. The chain recombines TRBV10-3 with TRBJ1-5; no clear D. Germline V gives CDR1 ENHRY, CDR2 SYGVKD. CDR3 length: 12 residues. Trimming removed 4 bases from V and 3 bases from J, with 4 bases in between. The CDR3 nucleotides read TGTGCCATCAGTGTCAACAATCAGCCCCAGCATTTT. It specifies CAISVNNQPQHF.

The chain is built from TRBV6-5 and TRBJ1-3; D unclear. This CDR3 has 13 amino acids. Germline V gene lookup returns CDR1 MNHEY and CDR2 SVGAGI. Trimming stripped 7 bases from V and 3 bases from J, with 10 bases between. As DNA, the CDR3 is TGTGCCAGCACGAGCAGGAATGGAAACACCATATATTTT. Its translation is CASTSRNGNTIYF.

This chain connects TRBV6-5 to TRBJ1-2; TRBD1 might be the D (6 bases). V was clipped by 4 bases and J by 7 bases, with 13 bases between them. Germline V gene sequence: CDR1 MNHEY, CDR2 SVGAGI. The CDR3 has 13 amino acids. The CDR3 sequence: CASSSAGVGGYTF. The CDR3 DNA sequence: TGTGCCAGCAGTTCCGCAGGGGTTGGTGGCTACACCTTC.

V and J are TRBV30 and TRBJ1-2; D remains unclear. V lost 2 bases to trimming and J lost 6 bases, with 19 bases between them. The germline V gene encodes CDR1 GTSNPN and CDR2 SVGIG (reference sequence). The CDR3 totals 15 residues. CDR3 nucleotides: TGTGCCTGGAGTAGGTATAGAGGGTTATCGCATGGCTACACCTTC. Protein sequence: CAWSRYRGLSHGYTF.

V usage is TRBV3-1 (or the pseudogene TRBV3-2) and J usage is TRBJ2-2, with 7 bases matching TRBD2. J was trimmed by 4 bases and V by 4 bases; bases with no gene match: 3. CDR3 length: 14 residues. From germline, CDR1 is LGHDT and CDR2 YNNKEL (reference sequence). CDR3 sequence (DNA): TGTGCCAGCAGCCGCGGCGGGGGCACCGGGGAGCTGTTTTTT. Translated, it gives CASSRGGGTGELFF.

Details on this clone: The junction departs from the called germline gene at one end, perhaps through a read error. This chain links TRBV10-3 with TRBJ2-7; D may be TRBD1 or TRBD2 (5 bases each). The germline V gene has CDR1 ENHRY and CDR2 SYGVKD. The CDR3 is made up of 17 amino acids. The CDR3 reads CVISDRIRRDGPYEQYF. The CDR3 region has the DNA TGTGTCATCAGTGATAGAATCCGCCGGGACGGGCCTTACGAGCAGTACTTC.

The chain uses TRBV18 and TRBJ2-1; no reliable D call. V lost 0 bases, J lost 5 bases, and 8 bases lay in between. CDR1 KGHSH and CDR2 LQKENI come from the germline V gene. The CDR3 has 14 amino acids. The CDR3 bases are TGTGCCAGCTCACCACCGTTCGCAAACAATGAGCAGTTCTTC. It is translated as CASSPPFANNEQFF.

The V gene is TRBV4-1, the J gene TRBJ1-2; D possibly corresponds to TRBD1 (6 bases). CDR3 length: 15 residues. Trimming took 3 bases from V and 4 from J, leaving 15 bases between them. Germline V gives CDR1 MGHRA, CDR2 YSYEKL. In nucleotides, the CDR3 is TGCGCCAGCAGCCAGAGGACAGAACTCACCTATGGCTACACCTTC. It specifies CASSQRTELTYGYTF.

The chain combines TRBV25-1 with TRBJ1-4; no definite D call. CDR1 MGHDK and CDR2 SYGVNS come from the germline V gene. Trimming left V 5 bases short and J 7 bases short, with 11 bases between. There are 13 residues in the CDR3. This CDR3 is CASSLSATEKLFF. The CDR3 bases are TGTGCCAGCAGTTTGTCAGCAACTGAAAAACTGTTTTTT.

This clone has a handful of counts. V usage is TRBV6-5 and J usage is TRBJ1-1; D is ambiguous. Germline lookup yields CDR1 MNHEY and CDR2 SVGAGI. V shed 6 bases and J shed 1 base, with 15 bases lying between them. The length of the CDR3 is 15 residues. CDR3 DNA sequence: TGTGCCAGCAGGCCAGTCCCCGGGAGGAACACTGAAGCTTTCTTT. Amino acid sequence: CASRPVPGRNTEAFF.

The rearrangement joins TRBV5-1 to TRBJ2-7; unclear D gene. The length of the CDR3 is 14 residues. The V gene's germline CDR1 is SGHRS and CDR2 YFSETQ. Trimming stripped 4 bases from V and 1 base from J, with 12 bases between. DNA of the CDR3: TGCGCCAGCAGCCCCAGGAGATTGTCCTACGAGCAGTACTTC. Residues: CASSPRRLSYEQYF.